This T cell receptor (beta chain) originates from a study of blood T cell repertoires in COVID-19. At the level of the study: Some COVID-19 samples were acute and others convalescent; all came from the United States, Italy and Spain. T cells, B-cell-depleted T cells, or PBMCs provided the cDNA or gDNA that served as material.

This CDR3 has 15 amino acids. The V and J ends lost 0 bases and 6 bases respectively, with 15 bases between them. Germline-derived CDR1 and CDR2 are LGHNA and YNFKEQ. This clone was found a few times. Per the study methods: The authors estimated nucleated cell counts from reference gene primer amplification. Profiling relied on immunoSEQ multiplex PCR, and the TCRdb table lists in-frame clones only, not all of them. Clone size and V and J calls were adopted from that table, with D and trimming inferred from the DNA. The sample lists some 120,000 clones; about three quarters were seen once. The chain is built from TRBV4-2 and TRBJ2-7, with TRBD1 as a possible D gene (5 bases). Sequenced sample: peripheral blood. This clonotype was sampled from a human donor with acute or convalescent COVID-19. The donor label of this sample is uncertain. CDR3 amino acids: CASSQEVQGGREQYF. CDR3 coding DNA: TGTGCCAGCAGCCAAGAAGTTCAGGGCGGTCGCGAGCAGTACTTC.